This T cell receptor (beta chain) was identified during a study of blood T cell dynamics during melanoma immunotherapy. In its sample, this clone was seen once. The sample's time point: pre-treatment baseline. Each bulk PBMC sample had roughly 400 ng DNA loaded. The table came from immunoSEQ multiplex PCR; TCRdb's copy has only in-frame clones and leaves some out. The sample lists 15,000 to 20,000 clones; around 83% were seen once. With V trimmed by 3 bases and J by 2 bases, 6 bases remained unmatched. The germline CDR1 and CDR2 sequences are KGHSH and LQKENI. The CDR3 consists of 15 residues. The chain carries TRBV18 and TRBJ1-2; 7 bases align to TRBD1. The receptor comes from a human donor with melanoma. This specimen consisted of blood, obtained from a patient treated with checkpoint blockade. CDR3 region: CASSPSGQLNYGYTF. In DNA form, the CDR3 reads TGTGCCAGCTCACCTTCGGGACAGCTCAACTATGGCTACACCTTC.